Listed below are T cell receptor beta chains from one sample, sequenced in a study of T-cell reconstitution after alpha-beta-depleted transplantation in children. TCRdb reprocessed the PCR reads via MiXCR and lists one record per CDR3 protein. The sample contains about 6,800 distinct CDR3 sequences, approximately 16% of which appear only once. The material sequenced was PBMCs, taken before TCRalphabeta/CD19-depleted stem cell transplant. These receptors all stem from a boy between 2 and 10 years old with acute lymphoblastic leukemia, due to receive a stem cell transplant. Both conserved end residues are part of each CDR3. D genes are given only for firm matches. Clone size is given for some rows only: seen once, a few or many times, or a class if the clone is expanded.

V: TRBV27; J: TRBJ2-4; size: many; D: .; CDR3: CASSWGGRGIQYF; DNA: TGTGCCAGCAGTTGGGGGGGGCGTGGCATTCAGTACTTC
V: TRBV19; J: TRBJ2-2; size: many; D: .; CDR3: CASSRGAWELFF; DNA: TGTGCCAGTAGTAGAGGCGCGTGGGAGCTGTTTTTT
V: TRBV23-1; J: TRBJ2-3; size: .; D: TRBD1; CDR3: CASRWRQGAKADTQYF; DNA: TGCGCCAGCAGATGGAGACAGGGGGCAAAAGCAGATACGCAGTATTTT
V: TRBV2; J: TRBJ2-2; size: medium-sized; D: TRBD2; CDR3: CASSGTSTGELFF; DNA: TGTGCCAGCAGTGGGACTAGCACCGGGGAGCTGTTTTTT
V: TRBV4-2; J: TRBJ2-1; size: .; D: .; CDR3: CASSPGTKVLGHASPSYNEQFF; DNA: TGTGCCAGCAGCCCCGGGACTAAGGTCTTGGGACATGCTTCTCCTTCTTACAATGAGCAGTTCTTC
V: TRBV6-4; J: TRBJ2-1; size: medium-sized; D: TRBD2; CDR3: CASSPFTSSGPNEQFF; DNA: TGTGCCAGCAGTCCTTTCACGTCTAGCGGTCCAAATGAGCAGTTCTTC
V: TRBV18; J: TRBJ2-1; size: .; D: .; CDR3: CASSGPNHYNEQFF; DNA: TGTGCCAGCTCGGGACCCAATCACTACAATGAGCAGTTCTTC
V: TRBV7-2; J: TRBJ2-1; size: .; D: .; CDR3: CASSLNRANEQFF; DNA: TGTGCCAGCAGCCTAAACAGGGCCAATGAGCAGTTCTTC
V: TRBV3-1; J: TRBJ2-7; size: medium-sized; D: TRBD2; CDR3: CASSRGTNYEQYF; DNA: TGTGCCAGCAGCCGAGGGACTAACTACGAGCAGTACTTC
V: TRBV10-2; J: TRBJ2-7; size: medium-sized; D: .; CDR3: CATEGSSYEQYF; DNA: TGCGCCACTGAGGGCAGCTCCTACGAGCAGTACTTC
V: TRBV12-3/TRBV12-4; J: TRBJ1-1; size: medium-sized; D: .; CDR3: CASTLTENTEAFF; DNA: TGTGCCAGCACCCTTACTGAGAACACTGAAGCTTTCTTT
V: TRBV3-1; J: TRBJ2-7; size: medium-sized; D: .; CDR3: CASSQGAALKGYEQYF; DNA: TGTGCCAGCAGCCAAGGGGCCGCCCTAAAAGGCTACGAGCAGTACTTC
V: TRBV5-6; J: TRBJ2-5; size: .; D: .; CDR3: CASSFLETQYF; DNA: TGTGCCAGCAGCTTTCTCGAGACCCAGTACTTC
V: TRBV2; J: TRBJ2-1; size: few; D: TRBD2; CDR3: CAFTSRASGRSSYNEQFF; DNA: TGTGCCTTCACCTCCCGGGCTAGCGGGAGGAGCTCCTACAATGAGCAGTTCTTC
V: TRBV20-1; J: TRBJ2-5; size: medium-sized; D: .; CDR3: CSARDGGTQYF; DNA: TGCAGTGCTAGAGACGGGGGGACCCAGTACTTC
V: TRBV28; J: TRBJ2-3; size: many; D: .; CDR3: CASSAVGARAADTQYF; DNA: TGTGCCAGCAGTGCCGTCGGGGCCCGGGCAGCGGATACGCAGTATTTT
V: TRBV7-2; J: TRBJ2-7; size: .; D: TRBD2; CDR3: CASSRTSGAYEQYF; DNA: TGTGCCAGCAGCCGGACTAGCGGGGCCTACGAGCAGTACTTC
V: TRBV4-1; J: TRBJ1-3; size: medium-sized; D: .; CDR3: CASSQAGLSGGNTIYF; DNA: TGCGCCAGCAGCCAAGCGGGCCTCTCGGGTGGAAACACCATATATTTT
V: TRBV10-3; J: TRBJ2-2; size: many; D: TRBD2; CDR3: CAVLGTSGENTGELFF; DNA: TGTGCCGTTCTCGGGACTAGCGGGGAGAACACCGGGGAGCTGTTTTTT
V: TRBV9; J: TRBJ2-1; size: many; D: TRBD2; CDR3: CASSPRAGGLYNEQFF; DNA: TGTGCCAGCAGCCCGAGAGCGGGGGGACTTTACAATGAGCAGTTCTTC
V: TRBV4-2; J: TRBJ2-3; size: medium-sized; D: .; CDR3: CASRYSGLDTDTQYF; DNA: TGTGCCAGCAGATATTCGGGACTCGACACAGATACGCAGTATTTT
V: TRBV6-5; J: TRBJ1-1; size: many; D: TRBD1; CDR3: CASSYSGTGGWGTEAFF; DNA: TGTGCCAGCAGTTACTCCGGCACAGGGGGCTGGGGCACTGAAGCTTTCTTT
V: TRBV20-1; J: TRBJ2-7; size: many; D: TRBD1; CDR3: CSARGDRDHEQYF; DNA: TGCAGTGCTAGGGGGGACAGGGATCACGAGCAGTACTTC
V: TRBV12-3/TRBV12-4; J: TRBJ1-3; size: many; D: .; CDR3: CASSFPRVSGNTIYF; DNA: TGTGCCAGCAGTTTCCCGAGGGTCTCTGGAAACACCATATATTTT
V: TRBV25-1; J: TRBJ2-1; size: medium-sized; D: .; CDR3: CASSPMGQGSNEQFF; DNA: TGTGCCAGCAGCCCAATGGGGCAGGGGAGCAATGAGCAGTTCTTC
V: TRBV20-1; J: TRBJ2-1; size: .; D: TRBD2; CDR3: CSAGTLAGEQFF; DNA: TGCAGTGCTGGAACCCTAGCGGGAGAGCAGTTCTTC
V: TRBV12-5; J: TRBJ1-5; size: medium-sized; D: .; CDR3: CASGLDRYSNQPQHF; DNA: TGTGCTAGTGGTTTGGACAGGTATAGCAATCAGCCCCAGCATTTT
V: TRBV12-3/TRBV12-4; J: TRBJ2-3; size: medium-sized; D: .; CDR3: CASSPGGGPSTDTQYF; DNA: TGTGCCAGCAGTCCTGGTGGGGGACCCAGCACAGATACGCAGTATTTT
V: TRBV12-3/TRBV12-4; J: TRBJ2-1; size: medium-sized; D: TRBD2; CDR3: CASSQLAGGPGEQFF; DNA: TGTGCCAGCAGCCAACTAGCGGGGGGGCCGGGTGAGCAGTTCTTC
V: TRBV20-1; J: TRBJ1-1; size: medium-sized; D: .; CDR3: CSARQDMLGTEAFF; DNA: TGCAGTGCTAGACAAGACATGTTGGGCACTGAAGCTTTCTTT
V: TRBV21-1; J: TRBJ2-4; size: many; D: .; CDR3: CASSKPESVALAKNIQYF; DNA: TGTGCCAGCAGCAAACCGGAATCCGTGGCCCTAGCCAAAAACATTCAGTACTTC
V: TRBV6-5; J: TRBJ1-6; size: many; D: .; CDR3: CASSYTGGVESPLHF; DNA: TGTGCCAGCAGTTACACGGGAGGTGTGGAATCACCCCTCCACTTT